Listed here are 12 T cell receptor beta chains from one sample, sequenced in a study of regulatory T cells in long-lasting Graves disease. CDR3-region Arm-PCR and iRepertoire HTBI primers produced the TCR beta libraries. TCRdb independently ran MiXCR on the multiplex PCR reads; one entry per CDR3 protein. The data show about 310,000 distinct CDR3 sequences, under 20% seen once. As for time point: newly diagnosed GD, antithyroid drugs for less than 3 months. Isolated PBMC RNA provided the starting material for the TCR library. Sequences were derived from peripheral blood mononuclear cells (PBMCs), sampled at new diagnosis, from a patient treated with antithyroid drugs. Receptors were obtained from a female donor with Graves disease.

With respect to this clonotype: A junction end diverges from the germline sequence, so it may reflect a read error. The chain links TRBV10-3 to TRBJ2-1; no definite D call. CDR1 is ENHRY, CDR2 SYGVKD, per germline. The CDR3 spans 13 residues. CDR3 in amino acids: CAIISDSYDEQFF. In nucleotides, the CDR3 is TGTGCCATCATCAGTGACTCCTACGATGAGCAGTTCTTC.

At least ten counts were recorded for this clonotype. The CDR3 loop reads CASSLSLAGGYTF. DNA of the CDR3: TGTGCCAGCAGCCTCTCCCTAGCGGGTGGCTACACCTTC. The rearrangement joins TRBV2 to TRBJ1-2, with D hard to call. The germline CDR1 and CDR2 sequences are SNHLY and FYNNEI. This CDR3 region has 13 residues. V lost 6 bases and J lost 7, with 15 bases in between.

This clonotype was picked up many times. This chain uses TRBV11-2 with TRBJ2-7, with 9 bases lining up with TRBD2. The V gene end was trimmed by 5 bases and the J gene end by 2 bases; junction bases not matched to a gene: 10. Germline V gene sequence: CDR1 SGHAT, CDR2 FQNNGV. The length of the CDR3 is 16 residues. CDR3 sequence reads: CASSQAGAGGAYEQYF. CDR3 nucleotides: TGTGCCAGCAGCCAAGCCGGGGCGGGAGGGGCCTACGAGCAGTACTTC.

The J gene is TRBJ2-3, the V gene TRBV6-1, with 12 bases identical to TRBD2. V lost 6 bases and J lost 7; bases outside the gene matches: 8. This CDR3 has 15 amino acids. Germline V lookup: CDR1 MNHNS, CDR2 SASEGT. CDR3 loop: CASRYRTSGTNTQYF. CDR3 DNA sequence: TGTGCCAGCAGATACCGGACTAGCGGGACCAATACGCAGTATTTT.

This clonotype was seen at least ten times. The chain recombines TRBV18 with TRBJ1-4, with D unresolved. Trimming pared 3 bases from V and 4 bases from J, leaving 12 bases between. The CDR3 has 15 amino acids. Germline V gene data show CDR1 as KGHSH and CDR2 as LQKENI. The CDR3 coding sequence is TGTGCCAGCTCACCGACGGGCGTCCTTAATGAAAAACTGTTTTTT. Amino acid sequence: CASSPTGVLNEKLFF.

This clonotype showed up many times. The V call is TRBV10-2, the J call TRBJ2-7, with D unresolved. The CDR3 consists of 14 residues. CDR1 and CDR2 from the germline V gene are WSHSY and SAAADI. Trimming took off 3 bases at V and 0 bases at J, with 9 bases between the two ends. CDR3 coding DNA: TGCGCCAGCAGTGAATTATACAGCTCCTACGAGCAGTACTTC. Amino acid sequence: CASSELYSSYEQYF.

The rearrangement uses TRBV12-3 or TRBV12-4 and TRBJ1-4, with D perhaps matching TRBD1 (6 bases). V lost 3 bases, J lost 7 bases, and 12 bases lay in between. The CDR3 has 14 residues. CDR3 in amino acids: CASSFPGGGEKLFF. The CDR3, as DNA: TGTGCCAGCAGTTTCCCAGGAGGGGGTGAAAAACTGTTTTTT.

This chain uses TRBV6-2 or TRBV6-3 with TRBJ2-7, with 9 positions matching TRBD2. The V gene's germline CDR1 is MNHEY and CDR2 SVGEGT. The J segment lost 3 bases and the V segment lost 2 bases, leaving 8 bases of the junction unmatched. The CDR3 spans 16 residues. The DNA for the CDR3 is TGTGCCAGCAGTTACCCGGGTAGCGGGAGCGGCTACGAGCAGTACTTC. This encodes CASSYPGSGSGYEQYF.

V usage is TRBV12-3 or TRBV12-4 and J usage is TRBJ1-4; 7 nucleotides line up with TRBD1. The CDR3 is 14 residues long. Trimming took 7 bases from V and 7 from J; bases not matched to a gene: 9. CDR3 residues: CASTLRGSGEKLFF. The CDR3 DNA follows: TGTGCCAGCACCCTCAGGGGGAGTGGTGAAAAACTGTTTTTT.

The gene calls are TRBV12-5 and TRBJ2-1; tentative D call: TRBD2 (5 bases). The ends were cut back, 3 bases at V and 1 base at J, with 13 bases in the middle. Per the germline V gene, CDR1 is LGHNT and CDR2 is FRNRAP. CDR3 size: 16 residues. The CDR3 loop reads CASGFQLVASYNEQFF. In DNA, the CDR3 is TGTGCTAGTGGTTTTCAACTAGTCGCTTCCTACAATGAGCAGTTCTTC.

This clonotype was recorded a few times. The V gene is TRBV4-2, the J gene TRBJ1-1; D is unclear. The V end was cut by 0 bases, the J end by 5 bases, with 13 bases between. The CDR3 covers 15 residues. Germline V gene lookup returns CDR1 LGHNA and CDR2 YNFKEQ. CDR3 in amino acids: CASSQDGIKATEAFF. The CDR3 nucleotides are TGTGCCAGCAGCCAAGACGGTATCAAAGCGACTGAAGCTTTCTTT.

This clonotype was found many times. A junction end diverges from the germline sequence, so it may reflect a read error. V and J are TRBV7-7 and TRBJ2-2, with 8 positions matching TRBD1. From germline, CDR1 is SSHAT and CDR2 FNYEAQ (reference sequence). The CDR3 is 14 residues long. This CDR3 is CASSPDRVSGELFF. The DNA of the CDR3 is TGTGCTAGCAGCCCGGACAGGGTCTCCGGGGAGCTGTTTTTT.